This T cell receptor beta chain came from a study of cytomegalovirus exposure and HLA in healthy donors. Study information: Of all 400 or so donors who were genotyped, around 79% belonged to the Caucasian-associated ancestry cluster.

Among the donors, all were healthy bone marrow donors. This CDR3 is built from 17 residues. Unmatched junction bases numbered 7, after V lost 0 bases and J lost 3 bases. The germline gives CDR1 SGHDT, CDR2 YYEEEE. In the PCR, 60 Vbeta and 13 Jbeta primers were used. Only in-frame clones appear in the TCRdb table, and some are missing; sequencing was by immunoSEQ multiplex PCR. This table has 100,000 to 150,000 clones, 80% appearing once. This chain joins TRBV5-6 and TRBJ2-3; 10 nucleotides agree with TRBD2. The clonotype was recovered from a female donor in good health and CMV-seronegative. Sequencing was performed on PBMCs. CDR3 DNA: TGTGCCAGCAGCTTGGAAGCGCTAGCGGGGGTGACAGATACGCAGTATTTT. It encodes CASSLEALAGVTDTQYF.